These 5 T cell receptor beta chains were all obtained from the same sample, sequenced in a study of type 1 regulatory T cells (dated by TCRdb to the early 2020s). These receptors have no known antigen. Data came from an Illumina MiSeq. TCRdb cleaned the public reads at Q25 with fastp, built clones with MiXCR and kept in-frame beta chains. Rows matching on CDR3 protein sequence are summarized as one entry with the most common DNA and genes. In all, the sample holds more than 50,000 distinct CDR3 sequences, and 55% to 65% of those were seen once. Roughly 1.9% of the sample comes from the top ten. The sequenced sample consisted of cultured non-Tr1 T cells, either the whole culture or a sorted T cell fraction (not recorded which). The cell subset or site label corresponds to: non-Tr1 population from the T-allo10 product. Receptors originate from a human donor in good health.

The V gene is TRBV2, the J gene TRBJ2-5; TRBD1 aligns across 7 bases. This CDR3 is 13 amino acids long. CDR1 is SNHLY, CDR2 FYNNEI, per germline. With V trimmed by 8 bases and J by 2 bases, 5 bases remained unmatched. The CDR3 sequence is CASGTDRQETQYF. CDR3 sequence (DNA): TGTGCCAGCGGGACGGACAGGCAAGAGACCCAGTACTTC.

This chain connects TRBV29-1 to TRBJ2-3; 11 bases fit TRBD1. J gave up 3 bases and V 2 bases, and 7 bases lay outside the gene matches. The CDR3 spans 16 residues. Germline assignment: CDR1 SQVTM and CDR2 ANQGSEA. The CDR3, as DNA: TGCAGCGTTGAATTAAACCGGGACAGGGGGACAGATACGCAGTATTTT. It specifies CSVELNRDRGTDTQYF.

The chain joins TRBV19 to TRBJ2-1; tentatively, D is TRBD2 (5 bases). CDR1 is LNHDA and CDR2 is SQIVND in the germline V gene (reference sequence). V lost 5 bases to trimming and J lost 0 bases, with 14 bases between them. The CDR3 consists of 16 residues. The CDR3 region has the DNA TGTGCCAGTAGTCCCCAGTTGGGGAGCTCCTACAATGAGCAGTTCTTC. This translates into CASSPQLGSSYNEQFF. The full variable domain, rest sourced from reference TRBV19 and TRBJ2-1, is DGGITQSPKYLFRKEGQNVTLSCEQNLNHDAMYWYRQDPGQGLRLIYYSQIVNDFQKGDIAEGYSVSREKKESFPLTVTSAQKNPTAFYLCASSPQLGSSYNEQFFGPGTRLTVL.

A few counts support this clonotype. This rearrangement joins TRBV7-8 to TRBJ1-5, with D unclear. Germline V CDR1 and CDR2: SGHVS, FQNEAQ. This CDR3 region has 14 residues. V dropped 5 bases and J dropped 4 bases, with 12 bases sitting between them. DNA for the CDR3: TGTGCCAGCAGCCATTCCCGGCCGAATCAGCCCCAGCATTTT. It encodes CASSHSRPNQPQHF. The entire variable domain, with the rest obtained from reference TRBV7-8 and TRBJ1-5, is as follows: GAGVSQSPRYKVAKRGQDVALRCDPISGHVSLFWYQQALGQGPEFLTYFQNEAQLDKSGLPSDRFFAERPEGSVSTLKIQRTQQEDSAVYLCASSHSRPNQPQHFGDGTRLSIL.

This chain joins TRBV2 and TRBJ2-2; no firm D call. Trimming cost V 6 bases and J 0 bases, with 11 bases left between them. The CDR3 loop spans 15 amino acids. Germline V gene sequence: CDR1 SNHLY, CDR2 FYNNEI. The CDR3 reads CASRGIRANTGELFF. CDR3 sequence (DNA): TGTGCCAGCAGAGGGATCCGCGCGAACACCGGGGAGCTGTTTTTT.